One sample yielded the 21 T cell receptor beta chains listed below, sequenced in a study of cytomegalovirus exposure and HLA in healthy donors. The PCR employed 60 Vbeta primers together with 13 Jbeta primers. This table comes from immunoSEQ multiplex PCR, and its TCRdb copy is limited to in-frame clones, with some not included. The data show some 200,000 clones, roughly 78% seen once. The sample consisted of PBMCs. These receptors all stem from a girl aged 5-17 years in good health and CMV-seropositive.

This clone occurred a few times. The rearrangement joins TRBV10-3 to TRBJ2-7, with a tentative D call TRBD2 (5 bases). This CDR3 has 17 residues. Trimming took off 2 bases at V and 3 bases at J, with 20 bases between the two ends. Germline loops: CDR1 ENHRY, CDR2 SYGVKD. The CDR3: CAISEPTLSLGGYEQYF. The DNA for the CDR3 is TGTGCCATCAGTGAGCCGACTCTAAGCCTAGGAGGCTACGAGCAGTACTTC.

For the CDR3, the DNA is TGTGCCAGCAGCTCGATACAGGGCGCTGGAAACACCATATATTTT. Translation gives CASSSIQGAGNTIYF. The chain links TRBV5-8 to TRBJ1-3; D perhaps matches TRBD1 (6 bases). Germline CDR1 is SGHTS and CDR2 is YDEGEE. The CDR3 is 15 residues long. V lost 3 bases, J lost 2 bases, and 12 bases lay in between.

The genes are TRBV5-6 and TRBJ2-7, with 10 bases aligning to TRBD1. Per germline, CDR1 SGHDT and CDR2 YYEEEE. The V segment lost 6 bases and the J segment 4 bases; nucleotides outside the gene matches: 4. The CDR3 covers 13 residues. CDR3 DNA: TGTGCCAGCAAACGACAGGGGGCTTACGAGCAGTACTTC. Encoded protein: CASKRQGAYEQYF. The entire variable domain, with the rest obtained from reference TRBV5-6 and TRBJ2-7, is as follows: DAGVTQSPTHLIKTRGQQVTLRCSPKSGHDTVSWYQQALGQGPQFIFQYYEEEERQRGNFPDRFSGHQFPNYSSELNVNALLLGDSALYLCASKRQGAYEQYFGPGTRLTVT.

The J gene is TRBJ1-3, the V gene TRBV7-8; TRBD1 aligns across 10 bases. Germline CDR1 is SGHVS and CDR2 is FQNEAQ. The junction had 4 bases not matched to a gene; V was cut back by 5 bases and J by 0 bases. The CDR3 length is 16 residues. CDR3: CASSHRDRGSGNTIYF. CDR3 sequence (DNA): TGTGCCAGCAGCCACAGGGACAGGGGCTCTGGAAACACCATATATTTT.

This chain joins TRBV4-3 and TRBJ1-4; weak D call: TRBD1 (5 bases). V dropped 0 bases and J dropped 0 bases, with 11 bases sitting between them. There are 17 residues in the CDR3. Germline V gene sequence: CDR1 LGHNA, CDR2 YSLEER. The CDR3 DNA sequence: TGCGCCAGCAGCCAAGATGGCTTAGGGGCAACTAATGAAAAACTGTTTTTT. Residues: CASSQDGLGATNEKLFF.

This clone was seen just once. DNA for the CDR3: TGTGCCAGCAGCGTAGGGGACTGGAATCAGCCCCAGCATTTT. Encoded protein: CASSVGDWNQPQHF. The V call is TRBV9, the J call TRBJ1-5; a weak D match, TRBD1 (5 bases). Trimming took off 0 bases at V and 4 bases at J, with 8 bases between the two ends. CDR3 length equals 14 residues. Looked up from germline, CDR1 is SGDLS and CDR2 is YYNGEE.

CDR3 residues: CASTPSGGPGANVLTF. The CDR3 nucleotides read TGCGCCAGCACCCCTAGCGGGGGGCCTGGGGCCAACGTCCTGACTTTC. This sequence joins TRBV5-1 and TRBJ2-6, with 11 nucleotides matching TRBD2. Trimming at V came to 6 bases and at J to 2 bases, leaving 4 bases not matched to a gene. Germline loops: CDR1 SGHRS, CDR2 YFSETQ. The CDR3 consists of 16 residues.

V is TRBV30 and J is TRBJ1-4, with 8 bases lining up with TRBD1. The V and J ends lost 7 bases and 7 bases, in that order; junction bases with no gene match: 5. The CDR3 length is 12 residues. The V gene's germline CDR1 is GTSNPN and CDR2 SVGIG (reference sequence). The DNA for the CDR3 is TGTGCCTTGGACAGGGCGGGTGAAAAACTGTTTTTT. Translating it yields CALDRAGEKLFF.

The CDR3 sequence: CASSSGTSGVHEQFF. For the CDR3, the DNA is TGTGCCAGCAGCTCTGGGACTAGCGGGGTTCATGAGCAGTTCTTC. The chain employs TRBV9 and TRBJ2-1, with 13 bases lining up with TRBD2. The CDR3 is 15 amino acids. The V gene's germline CDR1 is SGDLS and CDR2 YYNGEE. The junction had 6 bases not matched to a gene; V was cut back by 4 bases and J by 8 bases.

The chain uses TRBV27 and TRBJ2-7; D may be TRBD1 (6 bases). Trimming removed 0 bases from V and 6 bases from J, with 12 bases in between. Germline V gene data show CDR1 as MNHEY and CDR2 as SMNVEV (reference sequence). The CDR3 consists of 14 residues. CDR3 sequence reads: CASSLSSGGGEQYF. The CDR3, as DNA: TGTGCCAGCAGTTTATCATCTGGGGGCGGCGAGCAGTACTTC.

This sequence joins TRBV27 and TRBJ2-6; D not resolved. V lost 6 bases and J lost 2, with 11 bases in between. Germline values: CDR1 MNHEY, CDR2 SMNVEV (reference sequence). The CDR3 spans 15 residues. The CDR3 DNA reads TGTGCCAGCAGAACAAGATCGACTGGGGCCAACGTCCTGACTTTC. Amino acids: CASRTRSTGANVLTF.

Here the CDR3 DNA reads TGTGCCAGCAGGTTTGCTCTATGCGGCAATCAGCCCCAGCATTTT. Translated: CASRFALCGNQPQHF. This rearrangement joins TRBV12-1 to TRBJ1-5. TRBV12-1 is given as a pseudogene. The CDR3 consists of 15 residues.

This sequence joins TRBV10-2 and TRBJ2-1; a weak D match, TRBD2 (6 bases). The CDR3 sequence is 12 residues long. The germline V gene encodes CDR1 WSHSY and CDR2 SAAADI. V was clipped by 8 bases and J by 4 bases, with 9 bases between them. The CDR3 loop is CASVGRYNEQFF. The CDR3 coding sequence is TGCGCCAGCGTGGGGAGGTACAATGAGCAGTTCTTC.

The rearrangement uses TRBV7-9 and TRBJ1-2; no clear D gene. The CDR3 consists of 12 residues. Germline CDR1 is SEHNR and CDR2 is FQNEAQ (reference sequence). The ends were cut back, 9 bases at V and 7 bases at J, with 15 bases in the middle. The CDR3 reads CASQEGGVGYTF. CDR3 in DNA: TGTGCCAGTCAGGAAGGCGGGGTTGGCTACACCTTC. The full variable domain, its missing parts supplied by reference TRBV7-9 and TRBJ1-2, is DTGVSQNPRHKITKRGQNVTFRCDPISEHNRLYWYRQTLGQGPEFLTYFQNEAQLEKSRLLSDRFSAERPKGSFSTLEIQRTEQGDSAMYLCASQEGGVGYTFGSGTRLTVV.

V and J are TRBV10-3 and TRBJ2-4; D ambiguous. Trimming pared 3 bases from V and 0 bases from J, leaving 9 bases between. Germline V lookup: CDR1 ENHRY, CDR2 SYGVKD. This CDR3 is 15 amino acids long. CDR3 amino acids: CAISERSLAKNIQYF. DNA for the CDR3: TGTGCCATCAGTGAACGGTCTCTAGCCAAAAACATTCAGTACTTC.

J is TRBJ2-5 and V is TRBV5-1, with 7 bases fitting TRBD1. This CDR3 comprises 14 residues. Germline V gives CDR1 SGHRS, CDR2 YFSETQ. V gave up 4 bases and J gave up 0 bases; unmatched junction bases: 3. The CDR3 bases are TGCGCCAGCAGCCCGGGGACAGACCAAGAGACCCAGTACTTC. Translating it yields CASSPGTDQETQYF.

This chain connects TRBV11-2 to TRBJ1-6; no firm D call. The CDR3 runs 18 residues. Trimming removed 5 bases from V and 0 bases from J, with 17 bases in between. Germline lookup yields CDR1 SGHAT and CDR2 FQNNGV. CDR3 loop: CASSHKVVLGSYNSPLHF. CDR3 coding DNA: TGTGCCAGCAGCCATAAGGTGGTGCTAGGCTCCTATAATTCACCCCTCCACTTT. Complete variable domain (other parts from reference TRBV11-2 and TRBJ1-6): EAGVAQSPRYKIIEKRQSVAFWCNPISGHATLYWYQQILGQGPKLLIQFQNNGVVDDSQLPKDRFSAERLKGVDSTLKIQPAKLEDSAVYLCASSHKVVLGSYNSPLHFGNGTRLTVT.

CDR3 protein: CASSLGGTGAETNEKLFF. The DNA for the CDR3 is TGTGCCAGCAGCTTAGGCGGGACAGGGGCAGAGACTAATGAAAAACTGTTTTTT. The J gene is TRBJ1-4, the V gene TRBV11-2; 10 positions agree with TRBD1. With 1 base clipped from V and 2 bases from J, the junction kept 7 bases outside the gene matches. This CDR3 has 18 residues. Germline loops: CDR1 SGHAT, CDR2 FQNNGV.

This clone showed up just a few times. The chain joins TRBV27 to TRBJ1-4; D is uncertain. Trimming took off 0 bases at V and 7 bases at J, with 9 bases between the two ends. Looked up from germline, CDR1 is MNHEY and CDR2 is SMNVEV (reference sequence). The CDR3 sequence is 14 residues long. In DNA, the CDR3 is TGTGCCAGCAGTTTATCAGGGAGTGGTGAAAAACTGTTTTTT. This codes for CASSLSGSGEKLFF. Filled out from reference TRBV27 and TRBJ1-4, the complete variable domain reads EAQVTQNPRYLITVTGKKLTVTCSQNMNHEYMSWYRQDPGLGLRQIYYSMNVEVTDKGDVPEGYKVSRKEKRNFPLILESPSPNQTSLYFCASSLSGSGEKLFFGSGTQLSVL.

This clone has a single count. CDR3 nucleotides: TGTGCCATCAGCCCAGGGTCTCAGCCCCAGCATTTT. It specifies CAISPGSQPQHF. V and J are TRBV10-3 and TRBJ1-5, with D possibly being TRBD1 (5 bases). Looked up from germline, CDR1 is ENHRY and CDR2 is SYGVKD. V was clipped by 6 bases and J by 6 bases, with 9 bases between them. The length of the CDR3 is 12 residues.

V is TRBV4-3 and J is TRBJ2-1; TRBD2 is a possible D gene (5 bases). Trimming cost V 4 bases and J 4 bases, with 8 bases left between them. Germline values: CDR1 LGHNA, CDR2 YSLEER. The CDR3 has 13 amino acids. CDR3 protein: CASSRRQYNEQFF. The CDR3 DNA sequence: TGCGCCAGCAGCCGGAGGCAGTACAATGAGCAGTTCTTC.